Listed here are 14 T cell receptor beta chains from one sample, sequenced in a study of CD4+ T cells in melanoma. Here immunoSEQ multiplex PCR was the method, and the copy in TCRdb shows in-frame clones only, minus some. This table holds 10,000 or so clones, 55% to 75% found once. The specimen sequenced was cells from a culture (not recorded whether cultured in vitro). The receptors originated from a human donor with melanoma.

In its sample, this clone was seen a few times. J is TRBJ1-2 and V is TRBV6-6; D is ambiguous. The length of the CDR3 is 11 residues. Germline V gene data show CDR1 as MNHNY and CDR2 as SVGAGI (reference sequence). Trimming pared 6 bases from V and 4 bases from J, leaving 6 bases between. CDR3: CASRSTYGYTF. For the CDR3, the DNA is TGTGCCAGCAGATCCACCTATGGCTACACCTTC.

V is TRBV5-4 and J is TRBJ2-1; D is perhaps TRBD2 (6 bases). CDR3 length equals 13 residues. Trimming shortened V by 4 bases and J by 7 bases, and 12 bases separated the two germline ends. Germline V lookup: CDR1 SGHNT, CDR2 YYREEE (reference sequence). CDR3 sequence reads: CASSPGLPNEQFF. The DNA of the CDR3 is TGTGCCAGCAGCCCGGGACTTCCTAATGAGCAGTTCTTC.

V usage is TRBV7-7 and J usage is TRBJ2-1; TRBD2 matches 7 bases. The germline V gene has CDR1 SSHAT and CDR2 FNYEAQ (reference sequence). Germline trimming cut 5 bases from V and 9 bases from J; bases unmatched to any gene: 13. This CDR3 has 15 residues. CDR3 nucleotides: TGTGCCAGCAGCCCGGGGGGACTCCCTGAGCCTGAGCAGTTCTTC. This sequence encodes CASSPGGLPEPEQFF.

This clone appeared a single time. The chain combines TRBV11-2 with TRBJ1-2; D may be TRBD1 (5 bases). The germline CDR1 and CDR2 sequences are SGHAT and FQNNGV. The CDR3 has 12 residues. V lost 1 base to trimming and J lost 5 bases, with 5 bases between them. CDR3: CASSLGGYGYTF. As DNA, the CDR3 is TGTGCCAGCAGCTTAGGGGGGTATGGCTACACCTTC.

V gene TRBV7-9 combines with J gene TRBJ2-3, with 9 bases matching TRBD2. The CDR3 extends over 15 amino acids. Trimming at V came to 5 bases and at J to 5 bases, leaving 8 bases not matched to a gene. The V gene's germline CDR1 is SEHNR and CDR2 FQNEAQ (reference sequence). Written as DNA, the CDR3 is TGTGCCAGCAGCCACGGTAGCGGGGGTGAAGATACGCAGTATTTT. This gives the protein CASSHGSGGEDTQYF.

The chain combines TRBV4-2 with TRBJ2-3; no clear D. V was pared by 6 bases and J by 0 bases, with 7 bases between. This CDR3 has 13 amino acids. Germline loops: CDR1 LGHNA, CDR2 YNFKEQ. The DNA for the CDR3 is TGTGCCAGCAGGTTAGGCAGCACAGATACGCAGTATTTT. It is translated as CASRLGSTDTQYF.

The V gene is TRBV5-1, the J gene TRBJ1-6; no reliable D call. This CDR3 spans 17 amino acids. V was cut by 0 bases and J by 8 bases, with 18 bases left in between. Germline V gene lookup returns CDR1 SGHRS and CDR2 YFSETQ. CDR3: CASSLVISGIFDSPLHF. DNA of the CDR3: TGCGCCAGCAGCTTGGTCATATCCGGGATCTTCGATTCACCCCTCCACTTT. Full variable domain (remainder filled in from reference TRBV5-1 and TRBJ1-6): KAGVTQTPRYLIKTRGQQVTLSCSPISGHRSVSWYQQTPGQGLQFLFEYFSETQRNKGNFPGRFSGRQFSNSRSEMNVSTLELGDSALYLCASSLVISGIFDSPLHFGNGTRLTVT.

This chain connects TRBV6-5 to TRBJ1-1; TRBD1 matches at 7 bases. The J segment lost 5 bases and the V segment lost 5 bases, leaving 5 bases of the junction unmatched. Looked up from germline, CDR1 is MNHEY and CDR2 is SVGAGI. The length of the CDR3 is 13 residues. The CDR3 nucleotides are TGTGCCAGCAGTAGAGACAGGGTAACTGAAGCTTTCTTT. Translation: CASSRDRVTEAFF.

The chain links TRBV5-1 to TRBJ2-5, with D possibly called TRBD1 or TRBD2 (6 bases each). The assigned J gene may be wrong: the sequence end matches TRBJ2-7 better. Germline V gene lookup returns CDR1 SGHRS and CDR2 YFSETQ. CDR3 length equals 14 residues. The CDR3 loop reads CASSLWGASYEQYF. The CDR3 DNA reads TGCGCCAGCAGCTTGTGGGGGGCTTCCTACGAGCAGTACTTC.

The J gene is TRBJ2-2, the V gene TRBV30; D call uncertain. The CDR3 loop spans 13 amino acids. CDR1 and CDR2 (germline): GTSNPN, SVGIG (reference sequence). V was trimmed by 2 bases and J by 8 bases, leaving 12 bases between them. CDR3 in amino acids: CAWSPSRQGELFF. The CDR3, as DNA: TGTGCCTGGAGTCCCTCCAGGCAGGGGGAGCTGTTTTTT. Full variable domain (outside the CDR3, taken from reference TRBV30 and TRBJ2-2): SQTIHQWPATLVQPVGSPLSLECTVEGTSNPNLYWYRQAAGRGLQLLFYSVGIGQISSEVPQNLSASRPQDRQFILSSKKLLLSDSGFYLCAWSPSRQGELFFGEGSRLTVL.

DNA of the CDR3: TGCAGCGTTGCGGGGCACTCGAGGAACACTGAAGCTTTCTTT. It codes for CSVAGHSRNTEAFF. The chain carries TRBV29-1 and TRBJ1-1; weak D call: TRBD1 (5 bases). Germline V gene data show CDR1 as SQVTM and CDR2 as ANQGSEA. The CDR3 spans 14 residues. Trimming removed 4 bases at V and 1 base at J, with 13 bases between.

The rearrangement uses TRBV19 and TRBJ2-2; TRBD2 matches at 7 bases. This CDR3 spans 13 amino acids. Looked up from germline, CDR1 is LNHDA and CDR2 is SQIVND (reference sequence). With V trimmed by 7 bases and J by 6 bases, 5 bases remained unmatched. CDR3 DNA sequence: TGTGCCAGTAAAAGACTAGCCTCCGGGGAGCTGTTTTTT. Translation gives CASKRLASGELFF.

The V and J genes are TRBV7-2 and TRBJ1-5; TRBD1 might be the D (6 bases). The CDR3 is 15 residues long. The V and J ends lost 3 bases and 7 bases respectively, with 16 bases between them. Germline CDR1 SGHTA, CDR2 FQGNSA. CDR3 amino acids: CASSLGWGPGQPQHF. DNA of the CDR3: TGTGCCAGCAGCTTGGGTTGGGGGCCGGGCCAGCCCCAGCATTTT.

The genes are TRBV6-1 and TRBJ1-6; D gene uncertain. CDR3 length: 13 residues. Germline V gives CDR1 MNHNS, CDR2 SASEGT. The V end was cut by 7 bases, the J end by 8 bases, with 12 bases between. The chain's CDR3 is CASKVRLDSPLHF. The DNA of the CDR3 is TGTGCCAGCAAGGTCCGGCTTGATTCACCCCTCCACTTT.